Listed below are T cell receptor beta chains from one sample, sequenced in a study of metastatic and nonmetastatic thyroid tumors. MiXCR re-clonotyped the PCR reads for TCRdb. This table holds 4,500 to 6,500 clones, around 20% found once. The sequencing sample was made of adjacent normal tissue. These receptors all stem from a female donor with papillary thyroid cancer or a benign thyroid nodule (not recorded which). Some clones in this sample may be carry-over from other donors' samples. Both conserved end residues are part of each CDR3. The D gene is left open where the match is weak. The size of a clone is reported for some rows only, either as once, few or many, or as a class for expanded clones.

j_call clone_size v_call d_call cdr3_nt cdr3_aa
TRBJ2-1 few TRBV9 TRBD1 TGTGCCAGCAGCGCTGACAGGGAAGCCTACAATGAGCAGTTCTTC CASSADREAYNEQFF
TRBJ2-5 NA TRBV6-4 NA TGTGCCAGCAAAATATGGTCAGGGGGACTTGTGACCCAGTACTTC CASKIWSGGLVTQYF
TRBJ1-2 large TRBV6-5 NA TGTGCCAGCAGTTACGGGCAGAACTATGGCTACACCTTC CASSYGQNYGYTF
TRBJ1-2 medium-sized TRBV5-1 NA TGCGCCAGCAGCGCACCCGGGAGCGCATATGGCTACACCTTC CASSAPGSAYGYTF
TRBJ2-1 many TRBV5-5 TRBD1 TGTGCCAGCAGCCCCCCGGGACAGGGGACGGGTGAGCAGTTCTTC CASSPPGQGTGEQFF
TRBJ1-1 few TRBV6-5 TRBD1 TGTGCCAGCAGCAAGCAGGGGGCTATGGTGAACACTGAAGCTTTCTTT CASSKQGAMVNTEAFF
TRBJ2-3 NA TRBV3-1 NA TGTGCCAGCAGCCAACCGACGGGGTGGCGAGTCCTGCCAGATACGCAGTATTTT CASSQPTGWRVLPDTQYF
TRBJ2-1 few TRBV2 TRBD1 TGTGCCAGCAGTCTTGACAGGGCCTACAATGAGCAGTTCTTC CASSLDRAYNEQFF
TRBJ2-1 NA TRBV7-9 NA TGTGCCAGCATTTGCTTTTGGGGGCCGGAGCAGTTCTTC CASICFWGPEQFF
TRBJ2-5 NA TRBV19 NA TGTGCCAGTGGACAGCAAGAGACCCAGTACTTC CASGQQETQYF
TRBJ1-6 few TRBV5-1 NA TGCGCCAGCAGCTTCTCTACGGGGGCGGGTTCACCCCTCCACTTT CASSFSTGAGSPLHF
TRBJ2-1 NA TRBV4-1 NA TGCGCCAGCAGATACCGTCCCGGGACCATTTACAATGAGCAGTTCTTC CASRYRPGTIYNEQFF
TRBJ1-1 medium-sized TRBV20-1 TRBD1 TGCAGTGCTAGAAACAGGGGCAGCACTGAAGCTTTCTTT CSARNRGSTEAFF
TRBJ2-1 NA TRBV6-2/TRBV6-3 NA TGTGCCAGCAGTAACCCCGCCGAGCAGTTCTTC CASSNPAEQFF
TRBJ1-2 few TRBV2 NA TGTGCCAGCAGTGAAGATCGGGCGTCCTGGGCGGATGGCTACACCTTC CASSEDRASWADGYTF
TRBJ1-5 few TRBV28 TRBD1 TGTGCCAGCAGTACTGGACAGGAGTATCAGCCCCAGCATTTT CASSTGQEYQPQHF
TRBJ2-7 medium-sized TRBV5-1 NA TGCGCCAGCAGCTTCGGAGGGTACGAGCGCGAGCAGTACTTC CASSFGGYEREQYF
TRBJ2-1 NA TRBV6-1 TRBD2 TGTGCCAGCAGACAAGCGGGAATTTCCTACAATGAGCAGTTCTTC CASRQAGISYNEQFF
TRBJ2-7 large TRBV28 NA TGTGCCAGCACCCAGGGGTCCTCCTACGAGCAGTACTTC CASTQGSSYEQYF
TRBJ2-7 NA TRBV11-3 TRBD2 TGTGCCAGCAGCTTAAGACTAGCGGGAGTTTACGAGCAGTACTTC CASSLRLAGVYEQYF
TRBJ2-1 medium-sized TRBV3-1 NA TGTGCCAGCAGCCTGGTTAGCGGCTACAATGAGCAGTTCTTC CASSLVSGYNEQFF
TRBJ1-1 many TRBV7-2 NA TGTGCCAGCAGCCCGGGCCCCCCGGTAGCTGAAGCTTTCTTT CASSPGPPVAEAFF
TRBJ2-1 few TRBV28 NA TGTGCCAGCAGTTCACTAGTGGGAGAAGGTGAGCAGTTCTTC CASSSLVGEGEQFF
TRBJ2-1 many TRBV7-8 NA TGTGCCAGCAGCCCCGCCCCGGGTAACAATGAGCGGTTCTTC CASSPAPGNNERFF
TRBJ1-1 medium-sized TRBV19 NA TGTGCCAGTAGGCGTACCGGGACCGAGAACACTGAAGCTTTCTTT CASRRTGTENTEAFF
TRBJ2-3 medium-sized TRBV6-2/TRBV6-3 TRBD2 TGTGCCAGCAAAGGTAGCGGGGATACGCAGTATTTT CASKGSGDTQYF
TRBJ2-7 NA TRBV29-1 NA TGCAGTGTTCCCGGGGATATCTCCTACGAGCAGTACTTC CSVPGDISYEQYF
TRBJ2-7 many TRBV4-1 TRBD2 TGCGCCAGCAGCCAAGTCGCGGGAGTTAACTACGAGCAGTACTTC CASSQVAGVNYEQYF
TRBJ1-2 NA TRBV7-3 NA TGTCCCAGCAGCTTATATGCGGGATCCCTTTGGGTCTACACCTTC CPSSLYAGSLWVYTF
TRBJ1-2 medium-sized TRBV6-1 NA TGTGCCAGCAGTGATTCGTGGGGCTACACCTTC CASSDSWGYTF
TRBJ2-3 many TRBV7-6 NA TGTGCCAGCAGCCCCGGCCCAGGGGCAGATACGCAGTATTTT CASSPGPGADTQYF
TRBJ2-5 NA TRBV15 NA TGTGCCACCAGCAGACCTCAAGAGACCCAGTACTTC CATSRPQETQYF
TRBJ2-5 few TRBV6-1 TRBD2 TGTGCCAGTAGCTCCGGGACTAGCGGGGTGGCTCGGGATACCCAGTACTTC CASSSGTSGVARDTQYF
TRBJ2-1 many TRBV29-1 NA TGCAGCGTTGAAGAGGGGAGAGCCAATGAGCAGTTCTTC CSVEEGRANEQFF
TRBJ2-5 many TRBV20-1 NA TGCAGTGCTACGCCGGCTAGCGCTCAAGAGACCCAGTACTTC CSATPASAQETQYF
TRBJ2-3 few TRBV6-1 NA TGTGCCAGCAGTTTGGATCAATACACAGATACGCAGTATTTT CASSLDQYTDTQYF
TRBJ1-1 few TRBV12-3/TRBV12-4 NA TGTGCCAGCAGTTTATACCCCTACGTCAGGGGTGGAGCTTTCTTT CASSLYPYVRGGAFF
TRBJ2-7 medium-sized TRBV20-1 NA TGCAGTGCTCCGACTCCCGGCCACTACGAGCAGTACTTC CSAPTPGHYEQYF
TRBJ2-1 medium-sized TRBV2 TRBD2 TGTGCCAGCAGAGGAGGGACTAGCGGGAGAAATGAGCAGTTCTTC CASRGGTSGRNEQFF
TRBJ1-6 NA TRBV13 NA TGTGCCAGCAGCTTCGGGCAGGGAAATTCACCCCTCCACTTT CASSFGQGNSPLHF
TRBJ1-4 medium-sized TRBV2 NA TGTGCCAGCAGTCTCAACCGGGGCTTTAATGAAAAACTGTTTTTT CASSLNRGFNEKLFF
TRBJ2-3 many TRBV5-5 TRBD1 TGTGCCAGCAGCATCTACAGGGGGCTCACAGATACGCAGTATTTT CASSIYRGLTDTQYF
TRBJ2-3 many TRBV19 TRBD2 TGTGCCAGTATGAGCGGGGGGGGTACGCAGTATTTT CASMSGGGTQYF
TRBJ1-1 few TRBV6-1 TRBD1 TGTGCCAGCAGTGAATGGGACAGGGTCACTGAAGCTTTCTTT CASSEWDRVTEAFF
TRBJ2-1 NA TRBV4-2 TRBD2 TGTGCCAGCAGCCAAGATCGGGGGGTGGGCGGTAGGCAGTTCTTC CASSQDRGVGGRQFF
TRBJ2-5 NA TRBV6-1 NA TGTGCCAGCACCCTGGGGGTGCTTAGAGAGACCCAGTACTTC CASTLGVLRETQYF
TRBJ2-5 many TRBV7-7 NA TGTGCTAGCAGCTTAGGTGGGGACTTCCATCAAGAGACCCAGTACTTC CASSLGGDFHQETQYF
TRBJ1-2 NA TRBV6-1 NA TGTGCCAGCGGGTGGCTAGTGTATGGCTACACCTTC CASGWLVYGYTF
TRBJ2-5 NA TRBV20-1 NA TGCAGTGGGGTGTCCTGGGGGGAGACCCAGTACTTC CSGVSWGETQYF
TRBJ1-1 few TRBV6-1 NA TGTGCCAGCAGCCCCGTGGGGATGAACACTGAAGCTTTCTTT CASSPVGMNTEAFF
TRBJ2-3 medium-sized TRBV10-3 TRBD1 TGTGCCACGGGACAGGGGGGCACAGATACGCAGTATTTT CATGQGGTDTQYF
TRBJ2-1 NA TRBV28 NA TGTGCCAGCAGCCGAGTGGTGTCCGGCCGAGGATTATTC CASSRVVSGRGLF
TRBJ2-7 NA TRBV20-1 TRBD1 TGCATCTCTAGAGACTCATGGACAGGGCGACAAAACGAGCAGTACTTC CISRDSWTGRQNEQYF
TRBJ2-7 NA TRBV7-2 NA TGTGCCAGCAGCTTAACTAGGGACTCCGCCTACGAGCAGTACTTC CASSLTRDSAYEQYF